Below, one TCR beta chain is given with its context. Antigen specificity is unknown. Some clones are missing from TCRdb's copy, which holds only in-frame ones; the method was immunoSEQ multiplex PCR. The sample has roughly 350,000 clones, about nine tenths seen once. This entry comes from a study of Ad26.COV2.S vaccination and SARS-CoV-2 variants. About the study: The donor was enrolled in the Ad26.COV2.S arm of the COV1001 trial. Study observations and caveats: After vaccination, reports described spike-specific CD8+ and CD4+ T cell responses as showing substantial breadth.

Treatment denoted: about 20 received Ad26.COV2.S at low or high dose, single or two shots; 5 received placebo; per-sample allocation not given. Specimens were obtained on day 63 following the first vaccine or placebo injection. CDR3 length equals 13 residues. Trimming took 5 bases from V and 1 from J, leaving 8 bases between them. The germline V gene has CDR1 SEHNR and CDR2 FQNEAQ (reference sequence). The specimen comprised peripheral blood, sampled in a trial of Ad26.COV2.S vaccine versus placebo. This receptor was taken from a person aged 18-65 years who received the Ad26.COV2.S COVID-19 vaccine or a placebo. The V call is TRBV7-9, the J call TRBJ1-1; D gene ambiguous. CDR3 protein: CASSRRGNTEAFF. The CDR3 DNA is TGTGCCAGCAGCCGGAGAGGGAACACTGAAGCTTTCTTT.